This TCR beta chain is drawn from a study of blood T cell repertoires in COVID-19 (TCRdb year 2020). Some background on the complete study: Samples covering the acute and convalescent phases of COVID-19 were provided by collaborators in the United States, Italy and Spain. The prospective study material was composed of cDNA or gDNA derived from T cells, B-cell-depleted T cells, or PBMCs. The dataset comprised deeply sampled blood TCRbeta repertoires from subjects exposed to, actively infected with, or recovered from COVID-19. The repertoires were released in a freely available public database meant as a resource for research on the immune response to SARS-CoV-2. Samples came from the ongoing ImmuneRACE study (first 160 participants) plus 1,254 subjects from 6 global collaborators. Sample metadata almost always included a de-identified subject ID, COVID-19 status, age in years and sex. Where available, HLA class I and class II types were taken from metadata supplied by the sample provider and were not determined by assay-based typing. What the research found in general, with its limitations: The quantity of clinical and demographic metadata differed by source and by participant and was supplied without curation.

Each collaborating institution followed its own protocols to collect whole blood in K2EDTA tubes. For TCRbeta analysis, collaborators shipped samples as frozen whole blood, isolated PBMCs, or DNA extracted from either of those sample types. TCRbeta CDR3 regions were amplified from genomic DNA by means of the immunoSEQ Assay, a bias-controlled multiplex PCR. In the source study's methods: Nucleated cell counts per sample were estimated from amplification of reference gene primers within the assay. To quantify the absolute abundance of each unique TCRbeta CDR3 rearrangement, sequence reads were collapsed and filtered. For each sample, productive Simpson clonality was calculated as the square root of Simpson's diversity index over productive rearrangements. This immuneACCESS table, as held by TCRdb, lists in-frame sequences with V and J called but not all clones. Of the missing ones, under half trace to an unresolved V gene in checked studies; the others have no known cause. V and J calls and clone size are given by that table; D and trimming were obtained from the DNA. The sample yields about 150,000 clones; roughly four fifths were counted once. The ten largest account for about 16% of the sample.

Taken from cysteine to phenylalanine, the CDR3 has 12 residues. Solely the CDR3 DNA is kept, with 36 bases framed from the first base. Via the germline V gene, CDR1 is SGHTA and CDR2 FQGNSA. V sheds 3 bases and J sheds 3 bases, leaving 6 bases between their ends. Details on this clone: What this receptor recognizes is not known. Qualities for individual bases were not recorded, and no much larger clone is one base off.

Sequencing was performed on peripheral blood. The TCR originated in a human donor with acute or convalescent COVID-19. The donor label of this sample is uncertain. The rearranged chain carries TRBV7-2 and TRBJ2-7; no D gene can be assigned with confidence. DNA sequence: TGTGCCAGCAGCTTTCCCAACTACGAGCAGTACTTC. It is translated as CASSFPNYEQYF.